This T cell receptor beta chain appears in the sequencing data of a study of shared clonotypes between healthy human individuals. Study-level background: CD4 naive cells filled three plates per donor, CD4 memory three, CD8 naive two and CD8 memory one.

Study-wide results and caveats: For naive CD4 cells, roughly 5% of clonotypes were shared across four donors. Among the subsets, naive ones generally showed larger estimated richness than memory ones.

Template for every sorted-subset replicate PCR totaled roughly 210 ng DNA, roughly 30,000 T cell genomes. Some clones are missing from TCRdb's copy, which holds only in-frame ones; the method was immunoSEQ multiplex PCR. The profile shows fewer than 1.8 million clones, roughly 98.5% of them singletons. A remark on this clone: Its target is not known.

The TCR sequence derives from a man aged 30 to 39 in good health. Material for sequencing was naive CD4+ T cells sorted from blood. Sample subset: CD45RA+ positively selected.

The CDR3 nucleotides read TGTGCCAGCAGCATAACCCGGGTGGTGGAGACCCAGTACTTC. Its translation: CASSITRVVETQYF. V usage is TRBV7-2 and J usage is TRBJ2-5; D is unclear. Germline CDR1 SGHTA, CDR2 FQGNSA. V was trimmed by 5 bases and J by 5 bases, leaving 15 bases between them. The CDR3 consists of 14 residues.